This T cell receptor (beta chain) is drawn from a study of T cell responses to AZD1222 COVID-19 vaccine. Findings and caveats of the study: Sampling that yielded the repertoires occurred only after the peak T cell response.

The assay was immunoSEQ multiplex PCR, and TCRdb's table has in-frame clones only and misses some. The data show 100,000 to 150,000 clones, with about 89% seen just once and about 1.6% held by the top ten. In germline, CDR1 is SGHTA, CDR2 FQGTGA. With V trimmed by 4 bases and J by 5 bases, 11 bases remained unmatched. This CDR3 is built from 17 residues. With regard to this clone: Its antigen is as yet unknown.

The rearrangement links TRBV7-3 to TRBJ2-5; the match to TRBD2 covers 12 bases. The input for sequencing was peripheral blood, taken on day 0 of AZD1222 vaccination. This TCR was sampled from an adult in good health. CDR3 coding DNA: TGTGCCAGCAGCTCCCCCGGGCAGACTAGCGGGAGTGAGACCCAGTACTTC. It codes for CASSSPGQTSGSETQYF.